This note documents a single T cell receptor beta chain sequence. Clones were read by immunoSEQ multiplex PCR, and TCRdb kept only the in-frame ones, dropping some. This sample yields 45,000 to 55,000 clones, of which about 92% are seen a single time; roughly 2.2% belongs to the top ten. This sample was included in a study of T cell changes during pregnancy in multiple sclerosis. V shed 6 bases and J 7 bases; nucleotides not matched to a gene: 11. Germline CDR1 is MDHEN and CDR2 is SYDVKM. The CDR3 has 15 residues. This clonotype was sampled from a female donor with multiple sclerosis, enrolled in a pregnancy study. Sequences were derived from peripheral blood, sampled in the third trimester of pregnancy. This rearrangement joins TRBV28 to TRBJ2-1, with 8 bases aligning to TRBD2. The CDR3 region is CASSYLGGRMNEQFF. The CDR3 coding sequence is TGTGCCAGCAGCTACCTTGGCGGGAGGATGAATGAGCAGTTCTTC.